The 3 T cell receptor beta chains listed next were all sequenced from one sample in a study of shared clonotypes between healthy human individuals. Method: immunoSEQ multiplex PCR; TCRdb's copy keeps in-frame clones and lacks some. Of more than 550,000 clones in the sample, about 91% are singletons; the top ten hold about 24%. CD45RO-negative cells were positively selected for CCR7, leaving out terminally differentiated effector memory CD45RA+ cells. The sequenced sample was naive CD8+ T cells sorted from blood. The receptors were sampled from a man aged 25 to 45 in good health.

This clone was detected only once. CDR3 region: CSVELGLAGGLSYNEQFF. The DNA for the CDR3 is TGCAGCGTTGAGCTCGGACTAGCGGGAGGCCTGTCATACAATGAGCAGTTCTTC. The J gene is TRBJ2-1, the V gene TRBV29-1; 14 bases map to TRBD2. The junction had 11 bases not matched to a gene; V was cut back by 3 bases and J by 4 bases. The CDR3 sequence is 18 residues long. Germline V gene lookup returns CDR1 SQVTM and CDR2 ANQGSEA.

V gene TRBV7-3 combines with J gene TRBJ2-7; TRBD2 might be the D (5 bases). The ends were cut back, 4 bases at V and 3 bases at J, with 13 bases in the middle. This CDR3 is built from 14 residues. Per the germline V gene, CDR1 is SGHTA and CDR2 is FQGTGA. CDR3 loop: CASSSAPGNYEQYF. In nucleotides, the CDR3 is TGTGCCAGCAGCTCCGCTCCCGGGAACTACGAGCAGTACTTC.

The V gene is TRBV7-8, the J gene TRBJ1-1, with D tentatively TRBD1 (6 bases). Trimming removed 5 bases at V and 4 bases at J, with 17 bases between. The CDR3 is 15 amino acids. Germline V gene lookup returns CDR1 SGHVS and CDR2 FQNEAQ. The CDR3 nucleotides read TGTGCCAGCAGCCCGAGAGACGGGGGCGGCACTGAAGCTTTCTTT. Its translation: CASSPRDGGGTEAFF.